What follows are 31 T cell receptor beta chains derived from one specimen sequenced in a study of low-dose radiotherapy and immunotherapy resistance in tumors. Documented time point: after trial treatment. Treatment indicated: LDRT plus nivolumab, ipilimumab, low-dose cyclophosphamide and aspirin (RACIN trial). Both a constant-region primer and a V-primer adapter served to amplify TCRs across roughly 20 PCR cycles. TCRdb analysed the reads with MiXCR anew, one entry per CDR3 protein. The sample consists of 40,000 to 65,000 distinct CDR3 sequences, approximately 31% of them appearing once. The input for sequencing was PBMCs, taken after low-dose radiotherapy plus immunotherapy. All receptors come from a male donor with rectosigmoid adenocarcinoma.

Ten or more counts support this clonotype. The genes are TRBV28 and TRBJ2-5; perhaps TRBD1 as D (6 bases). Trimming cost V 1 base and J 5 bases, with 14 bases left between them. Germline values: CDR1 MDHEN, CDR2 SYDVKM. The CDR3 has 15 amino acids. In DNA form, the CDR3 reads TGTGCCAGCAGTTTATCAGGGGTTCAGGGGGAGACCCAGTACTTC. This gives the protein CASSLSGVQGETQYF.

This clonotype has at least ten counts. The CDR3 DNA follows: TGCAGCGTGACTGGACAAGACGACCAGCCCCAGCATTTT. Amino acids: CSVTGQDDQPQHF. The chain employs TRBV29-1 and TRBJ1-5; perhaps TRBD1 as D (5 bases). The V gene lost 6 bases and the J gene lost 7 bases, with 16 bases spanning the gap. The length of the CDR3 is 13 residues. Germline assignment: CDR1 SQVTM and CDR2 ANQGSEA.

This clonotype showed up many times. The chain has TRBV15 and TRBJ1-2; D is possibly TRBD1 (6 bases). Trimming pared 2 bases from V and 8 bases from J, leaving 21 bases between. The CDR3 has 16 amino acids. From germline, CDR1 is LNHNV and CDR2 YYDKDF (reference sequence). CDR3: CATSRRVGTTRPGYTF. DNA for the CDR3: TGTGCCACCAGCAGACGTGTAGGGACAACACGTCCCGGCTACACCTTC.

This clonotype has at least ten counts. The rearrangement links TRBV7-8 to TRBJ2-1; TRBD1 or TRBD2 may be the D gene (5 bases each). With 2 bases removed from V and 5 bases from J, the gap between germline ends came to 10 bases. CDR3 size: 14 residues. Germline V CDR1 and CDR2: SGHVS, FQNEAQ. The CDR3 region has the DNA TGTGCCAGCAGCTTAAGGGACGCGAACAATGAGCAGTTCTTC. Amino acids: CASSLRDANNEQFF.

This clonotype was picked up many times. The V and J genes are TRBV5-1 and TRBJ2-7, with D possibly TRBD2 on 6 matching bases. Germline V gives CDR1 SGHRS, CDR2 YFSETQ. CDR3 size: 14 residues. Trimming cost V 4 bases and J 6 bases, with 17 bases left between them. DNA of the CDR3: TGCGCCAGCAGCGAACGGGACTTCACCGCCGAGCAGTACTTC. Protein: CASSERDFTAEQYF.

This clonotype was observed a few times. The genes are TRBV28 and TRBJ2-7, with TRBD2 matching 9 bases. With 8 bases clipped from V and 7 bases from J, the junction kept 15 bases outside the gene matches. This CDR3 is 15 amino acids long. The germline V gene has CDR1 MDHEN and CDR2 SYDVKM. The CDR3 loop reads CASPPGSGGLGEQYF. Here the CDR3 DNA reads TGTGCCAGCCCCCCAGGTAGCGGGGGTCTGGGGGAGCAGTACTTC. The full variable domain, its missing parts supplied by reference TRBV28 and TRBJ2-7, is DVKVTQSSRYLVKRTGEKVFLECVQDMDHENMFWYRQDPGLGLRLIYFSYDVKMKEKGDIPEGYSVSREKKERFSLILESASTNQTSMYLCASPPGSGGLGEQYFGPGTRLTVT.

As regards this clonotype: A far larger clone is only one base removed, so a read error is likely. J is TRBJ2-3 and V is TRBV27; 8 nucleotides line up with TRBD1. V gave up 6 bases and J gave up 5 bases; unmatched junction bases: 13. The germline V gene encodes CDR1 MNHEY and CDR2 SMNVEV (reference sequence). CDR3 length: 16 residues. The CDR3 DNA reads TGTGCCAGCAGCTCCAGAGGACAGGGTCTCGGAGATACGCAGTATTTT. This translates into CASSSRGQGLGDTQYF.

The V gene is TRBV11-2, the J gene TRBJ2-1, with 10 bases matching TRBD1. Germline CDR1 reads SGHAT; CDR2 reads FQNNGV. J was trimmed by 10 bases and V by 6 bases; bases with no gene match: 6. CDR3 size: 13 residues. CDR3 region: CASRVTGGREQFF. The CDR3 DNA is TGTGCCAGCAGGGTGACAGGGGGCAGGGAGCAGTTCTTC.

Note on this clonotype: The CDR3 does not end in the conserved phenylalanine or tryptophan, so this is likely a read error. The CDR3 sequence is CASSSRADSHEQYS. As DNA, the CDR3 is TGTGCCAGCTCGTCAAGGGCAGACTCCCACGAGCAGTACTCC. V and J are TRBV18 and TRBJ2-7; D call uncertain. Germline V lookup: CDR1 KGHSH, CDR2 LQKENI. This CDR3 is built from 14 residues.

This clonotype has a count of ten or more. The chain has TRBV6-4 and TRBJ2-1, with TRBD1 matching over 9 bases. The germline gives CDR1 MRHNA, CDR2 SNTAGT. This CDR3 region has 15 residues. Losses at the gene ends were 5 bases for V and 6 bases for J; bases not matched to a gene: 8. In DNA form, the CDR3 reads TGTGCCAGCAGTCGGAGGACAGGGGTGAGCAATGAGCAGTTCTTC. Translation: CASSRRTGVSNEQFF.

In its sample, this clonotype was seen many times. The genes are TRBV19 and TRBJ1-4, with unresolved D. CDR1 and CDR2 from the germline V gene are LNHDA and SQIVND (reference sequence). Trimming stripped 7 bases from V and 5 bases from J, with 17 bases between. The CDR3 spans 15 residues. DNA for the CDR3: TGTGCCAGTAAGAACCTGGACCCCGGCAATGAAAAACTGTTTTTT. Its protein is CASKNLDPGNEKLFF.

This clonotype appeared many times. This chain connects TRBV12-3 or TRBV12-4 to TRBJ2-3; no clear D gene. V lost 7 bases, J lost 3 bases, and 8 bases lay in between. The length of the CDR3 is 12 residues. CDR3 amino acids: CASTLITDTQYF. The CDR3 bases are TGTGCCAGCACCCTAATAACAGATACGCAGTATTTT.

This clonotype has only a few counts. The rearrangement uses TRBV20-1 and TRBJ2-7; the D gene could be TRBD1 or TRBD2 (5 bases each). The CDR3 covers 13 residues. CDR1 is DFQATT and CDR2 is SNEGSKA in the germline V gene (reference sequence). The CDR3 DNA is TGCAGCGGCCAGTCCGGGGCTTATTACGAGCAGTACTTC. The encoded protein is CSGQSGAYYEQYF.

The chain carries TRBV28 and TRBJ2-3; TRBD2 agrees at 7 bases. Trimming took 8 bases from V and 0 from J; bases not matched to a gene: 5. Germline CDR1 is MDHEN and CDR2 is SYDVKM. The CDR3 totals 14 residues. The CDR3 loop is CASGLAVSTDTQYF. DNA for the CDR3: TGTGCCAGCGGGCTAGCGGTTAGCACAGATACGCAGTATTTT.

This clonotype was picked up many times. The V gene is TRBV18, the J gene TRBJ2-7, with D perhaps assigned TRBD1 or TRBD2 (5 bases each). V shed 4 bases and J shed 4 bases, with 14 bases lying between them. The germline CDR1 and CDR2 sequences are KGHSH and LQKENI. There are 14 residues in the CDR3. Here the CDR3 reads CASSLAVGTYEQYF. The CDR3 DNA is TGTGCCAGCTCACTAGCCGTTGGGACGTACGAGCAGTACTTC. Supplemented by reference TRBV18 and TRBJ2-7, the full variable domain reads NAGVMQNPRHLVRRRGQEARLRCSPMKGHSHVYWYRQLPEEGLKFMVYLQKENIIDESGMPKERFSAEFPKEGPSILRIQQVVRGDSAAYFCASSLAVGTYEQYFGPGTRLTVT.

This clonotype was observed many times. The chain links TRBV23-1 to TRBJ1-1; TRBD1 might be the D (5 bases). TRBV23-1 is designated an ORF whose function remains uncertain. Trimming took off 4 bases at V and 6 bases at J, with 9 bases between the two ends. The CDR3 has 12 amino acids. CDR3 residues: CASSRDVAEAFF. The CDR3 nucleotides are TGCGCCAGCAGTCGGGACGTAGCTGAAGCTTTCTTT.

The sample holds many counts of this clonotype. The J gene is TRBJ2-3, the V gene TRBV5-4; D possibly corresponds to TRBD2 (6 bases). CDR1 is SGHNT, CDR2 YYREEE, per germline (reference sequence). The CDR3 length is 16 residues. Trimming shortened V by 1 base and J by 0 bases, and 12 bases separated the two germline ends. This CDR3 is CASSLNSGSSTDTQYF. In nucleotides, the CDR3 is TGTGCCAGCAGCTTGAACAGCGGGTCTAGCACAGATACGCAGTATTTT.

A single count supports this clonotype. The CDR3: CASSQGLAGGYEQYF. The CDR3 DNA follows: TGCGCCAGCAGCCAGGGACTAGCGGGGGGCTACGAGCAGTACTTC. V is TRBV4-3 and J is TRBJ2-7, with TRBD2 identical over 15 bases. Trimming removed 3 bases from V and 3 bases from J; junction bases left unmatched: 0. Per the germline V gene, CDR1 is LGHNA and CDR2 is YSLEER. This CDR3 is built from 15 residues.

The chain is built from TRBV29-1 and TRBJ2-1; TRBD2 matches 7 bases. With 7 bases clipped from V and 0 bases from J, the junction kept 6 bases outside the gene matches. This CDR3 spans 14 amino acids. CDR1 and CDR2 (germline): SQVTM, ANQGSEA. The CDR3 spells CSAVGGGSYNEQFF. DNA of the CDR3: TGCAGCGCCGTAGGCGGGGGCTCCTACAATGAGCAGTTCTTC.

In its sample, this clonotype was seen many times. The gene calls are TRBV3-1 and TRBJ1-3; D not resolved. The CDR3 has 15 amino acids. V shed 1 base and J shed 4 bases, with 11 bases lying between them. In germline, CDR1 is LGHDT, CDR2 YNNKEL (reference sequence). CDR3 sequence reads: CASSQAQAGGNTIYF. CDR3 nucleotides: TGTGCCAGCAGCCAAGCCCAAGCCGGAGGAAACACCATATATTTT. The full variable domain, rest sourced from reference TRBV3-1 and TRBJ1-3, is DTAVSQTPKYLVTQMGNDKSIKCEQNLGHDTMYWYKQDSKKFLKIMFSYNNKELIINETVPNRFSPKSPDKAHLNLHINSLELGDSAVYFCASSQAQAGGNTIYFGEGSWLTVV.

About this clonotype: No DNA is shown, since the ends of the CDR3 on it are uncertain; the CDR3 is the one TCRdb lists. The chain links TRBV15 to TRBJ2-6; the table's D call, TRBD1, has no DNA check behind it. Termini included, the CDR3 measures 22 amino acids. CDR1 and CDR2 from the germline V gene are LNHNV and YYDKDF (reference sequence). The CDR3 reads CATSMYLCATSIKGAGANVLTF.

This clonotype was detected once. The chain couples TRBV6-6 to TRBJ1-3; tentative D call: TRBD1 (5 bases). Germline CDR1 reads MNHNY; CDR2 reads SVGAGI (reference sequence). V was cut by 0 bases and J by 0 bases, with 18 bases left in between. The CDR3 runs 19 residues. CDR3 region: CASSYSTDGRDLSGNTIYF. The CDR3 DNA follows: TGTGCCAGCAGTTACTCGACGGATGGACGGGACCTCTCTGGAAACACCATATATTTT.

The genes are TRBV4-3 and TRBJ2-7; unclear D gene. The CDR3 is made up of 12 amino acids. V was shortened by 4 bases and J by 6 bases, with 10 bases between the two germline ends. CDR1 LGHNA and CDR2 YSLEER come from the germline V gene. The CDR3 here is CASSPNGPEQYF. As DNA, the CDR3 is TGCGCCAGCAGCCCTAACGGGCCCGAGCAGTACTTC.

This clonotype was detected ten times or more. The chain recombines TRBV6-2 or TRBV6-3 with TRBJ2-3; 9 nucleotides match TRBD1. V lost 4 bases and J lost 4; bases outside the gene matches: 9. CDR1 is MNHEY and CDR2 is SVGEGT in the germline V gene. There are 16 residues in the CDR3. Here the CDR3 DNA reads TGTGCCAGCAGTTCCACCGGGACAGGGTTCCCAGATACGCAGTATTTT. Its translation: CASSSTGTGFPDTQYF.

This chain joins TRBV12-3 or TRBV12-4 and TRBJ2-3; no reliable D call. The V end was cut by 1 base, the J end by 5 bases, with 7 bases between. The CDR3 is 13 amino acids. CDR3 nucleotide sequence: TGTGCCAGCAGTTTAGGGGCAGAAGATACGCAGTATTTT. Translation gives CASSLGAEDTQYF.

This clonotype came up a few times. The chain recombines TRBV4-1 with TRBJ1-5; a weak D match, TRBD1 (5 bases). V was cut by 1 base and J by 4 bases, with 11 bases left in between. Germline values: CDR1 MGHRA, CDR2 YSYEKL. The CDR3 totals 15 residues. The CDR3 DNA sequence: TGCGCCAGCAGCCAAGTCGGGGGGATTAATCAGCCCCAGCATTTT. Its protein product is CASSQVGGINQPQHF.

This chain links TRBV28 with TRBJ1-3; the D gene is possibly TRBD1 (5 bases). Looked up from germline, CDR1 is MDHEN and CDR2 is SYDVKM. This CDR3 contains 16 residues. V was clipped by 5 bases and J by 0 bases, with 14 bases between them. In nucleotides, the CDR3 is TGTGCCAGCAGTATAGGGGCCAGCAGCTCTGGAAACACCATATATTTT. This translates into CASSIGASSSGNTIYF.

The V call is TRBV5-1, the J call TRBJ2-1; unclear D gene. Germline V lookup: CDR1 SGHRS, CDR2 YFSETQ. The CDR3 contains 14 residues. Trimming left V 0 bases short and J 8 bases short, with 12 bases between. The CDR3 loop is CASSLAFPRDEQFF. The CDR3 DNA reads as TGCGCCAGCAGCTTGGCATTCCCACGCGATGAGCAGTTCTTC.

This clonotype was seen repeatedly, ten times or more. The rearrangement uses TRBV20-1 and TRBJ2-1; the D gene is possibly TRBD2 (5 bases). Between the trimmed V and J ends, which lost 4 bases and 8 bases, there was a span of 12 bases. Germline V CDR1 and CDR2: DFQATT, SNEGSKA (reference sequence). There are 12 residues in the CDR3. In nucleotides, the CDR3 is TGCAGTGCTACAGAGGGAAGCGATGAGCAGTTCTTC. Translation gives CSATEGSDEQFF.

The rearrangement joins TRBV9 to TRBJ2-7; TRBD2 matches 8 bases. This CDR3 is 14 amino acids long. Germline loops: CDR1 SGDLS, CDR2 YYNGEE. V shed 3 bases and J 5 bases; nucleotides not matched to a gene: 7. CDR3 protein: CASSDGGGRHEQYF. The CDR3 DNA reads as TGTGCCAGCAGCGACGGGGGGGGTCGCCACGAGCAGTACTTC.

Note on this clonotype: Relative to the germline gene, one junction end is altered; a read error may explain this. V usage is TRBV5-3 and J usage is TRBJ2-7; D uncertain. TRBV5-3 is known as an ORF, though its function is uncertain. CDR3 length equals 15 residues. In DNA, the CDR3 is TGCGCCAGCAGCTTGCACCCAGCTCTATCCTACGAGCAGTACTTC. It translates to CASSLHPALSYEQYF.